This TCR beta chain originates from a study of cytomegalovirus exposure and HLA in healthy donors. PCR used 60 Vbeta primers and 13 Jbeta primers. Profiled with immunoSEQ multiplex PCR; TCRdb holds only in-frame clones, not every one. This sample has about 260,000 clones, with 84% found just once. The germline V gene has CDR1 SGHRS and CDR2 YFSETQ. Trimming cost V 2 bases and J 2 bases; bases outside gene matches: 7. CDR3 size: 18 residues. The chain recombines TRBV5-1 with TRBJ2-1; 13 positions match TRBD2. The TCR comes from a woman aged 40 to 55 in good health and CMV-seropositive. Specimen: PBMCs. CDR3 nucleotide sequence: TGCGCCAGCAGCTTAGGACTAGCGGGAGTGGCGACCTACAATGAGCAGTTCTTC. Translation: CASSLGLAGVATYNEQFF.